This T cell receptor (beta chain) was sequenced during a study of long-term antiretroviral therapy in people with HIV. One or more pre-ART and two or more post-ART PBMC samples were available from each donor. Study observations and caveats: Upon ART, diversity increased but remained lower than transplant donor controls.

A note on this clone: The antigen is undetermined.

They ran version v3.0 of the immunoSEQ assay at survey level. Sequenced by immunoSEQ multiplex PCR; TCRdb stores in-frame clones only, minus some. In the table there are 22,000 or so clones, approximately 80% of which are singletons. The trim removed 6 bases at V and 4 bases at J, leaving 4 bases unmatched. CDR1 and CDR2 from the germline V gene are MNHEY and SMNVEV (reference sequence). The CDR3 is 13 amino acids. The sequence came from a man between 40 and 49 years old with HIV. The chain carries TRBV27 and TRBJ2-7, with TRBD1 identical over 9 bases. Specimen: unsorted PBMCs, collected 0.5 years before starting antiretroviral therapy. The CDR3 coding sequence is TGTGCCAGCAGGTCGACAGGGGGGTACGAGCAGTACTTC. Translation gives CASRSTGGYEQYF.